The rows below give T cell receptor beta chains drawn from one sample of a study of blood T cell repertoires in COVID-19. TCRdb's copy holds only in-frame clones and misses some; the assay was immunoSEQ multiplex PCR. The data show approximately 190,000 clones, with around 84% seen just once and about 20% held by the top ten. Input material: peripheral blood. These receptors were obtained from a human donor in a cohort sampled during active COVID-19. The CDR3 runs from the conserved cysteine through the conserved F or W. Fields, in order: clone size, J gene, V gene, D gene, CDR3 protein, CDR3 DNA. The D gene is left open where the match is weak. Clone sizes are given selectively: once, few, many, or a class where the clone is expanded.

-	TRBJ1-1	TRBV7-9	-	CASSPGQRGNTEAFF	TGTGCCAGCAGCCCCGGACAGCGGGGAAACACTGAAGCTTTCTTT
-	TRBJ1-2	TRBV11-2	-	CASSPGRGERGYTF	TGTGCCAGCAGCCCGGGCCGCGGGGAAAGGGGCTACACCTTC
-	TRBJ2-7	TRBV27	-	CASSHGISRDISYEQYF	TGTGCCAGCAGCCATGGTATAAGCAGGGACATCTCCTACGAGCAGTACTTC
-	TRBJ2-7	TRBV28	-	CASSFPTGGGYEQYF	TGTGCCAGCAGTTTTCCCACAGGAGGAGGGTACGAGCAGTACTTC
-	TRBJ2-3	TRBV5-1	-	CASSLEDRLSTDTQYF	TGCGCCAGCAGTCTCGAGGACAGATTAAGCACAGATACGCAGTATTTT
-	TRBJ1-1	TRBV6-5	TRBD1	CASSYRDRGEAFF	TGTGCCAGCAGTTACCGGGACAGGGGTGAAGCTTTCTTT
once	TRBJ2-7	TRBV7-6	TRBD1	CASSLGAGGYEQYF	TGTGCCAGCAGCTTAGGCGCAGGGGGCTACGAGCAGTACTTC
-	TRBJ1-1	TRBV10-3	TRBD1	CAISGGQGMTEAFF	TGTGCCATCAGTGGTGGACAGGGGATGACTGAAGCTTTCTTT
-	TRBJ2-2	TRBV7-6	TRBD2	CASSWPAGEITGELFF	TGTGCCAGCAGCTGGCCCGCGGGGGAGATCACCGGGGAGCTGTTTTTT
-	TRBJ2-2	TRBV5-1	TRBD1	CASSNPLTGSVTGELFF	TGCGCCAGCAGCAACCCGCTGACAGGGTCGGTCACCGGGGAGCTGTTTTTT
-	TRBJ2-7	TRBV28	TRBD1	CASRSTGGAYEQYF	TGTGCCAGCAGGTCGACAGGGGGCGCCTACGAGCAGTACTTC
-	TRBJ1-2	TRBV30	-	CAWSDGYTF	TGTGCCTGGAGCGATGGCTACACCTTC
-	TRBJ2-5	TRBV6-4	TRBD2	CANGTSGGAGTQYF	TGTGCCAATGGGACTAGCGGGGGGGCAGGCACCCAGTACTTC
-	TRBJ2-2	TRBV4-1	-	CASSQDRTDGELFF	TGCGCCAGCAGCCAAGATCGAACAGACGGGGAGCTGTTTTTT
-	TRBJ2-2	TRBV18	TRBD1	CASSPSTGGVTGELFF	TGTGCCAGCTCACCCTCGACAGGGGGCGTAACCGGGGAGCTGTTTTTT
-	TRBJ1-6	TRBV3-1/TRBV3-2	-	CASSQAGWNNNSPLHF	TGTGCCAGCAGCCAAGCGGGTTGGAATAATAATTCACCCCTCCACTTT
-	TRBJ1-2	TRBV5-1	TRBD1	CASSRQGAYYGYTF	TGCGCCAGCAGTCGGCAGGGGGCGTATTATGGCTACACCTTC
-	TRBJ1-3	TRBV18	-	CASSPGQTGNTIYF	TGTGCCAGCTCACCGGGACAAACTGGAAACACCATATATTTT
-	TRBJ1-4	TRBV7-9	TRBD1	CASSSGTGHEKLFF	TGTGCCAGCAGCTCCGGGACAGGGCATGAAAAACTGTTTTTT
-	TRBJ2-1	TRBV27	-	CASSFSGWSHEQFF	TGTGCCAGCAGTTTTTCAGGATGGTCCCATGAGCAGTTCTTC
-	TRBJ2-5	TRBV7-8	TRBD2	CAGASGRQETQYF	TGTGCTGGGGCTAGCGGGAGGCAGGAGACCCAGTACTTC
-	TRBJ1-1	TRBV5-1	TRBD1	CASSFTGGRTEAFF	TGCGCCAGCAGCTTCACAGGGGGAAGGACTGAAGCTTTCTTT
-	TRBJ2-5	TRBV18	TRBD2	CASSSGLAGGPETQYF	TGTGCCAGCTCATCGGGACTAGCGGGAGGGCCTGAGACCCAGTACTTC
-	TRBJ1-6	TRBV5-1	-	CASPLTRSSYNSPLHF	TGCGCCAGCCCATTGACCCGGAGCTCCTATAATTCACCCCTCCACTTT
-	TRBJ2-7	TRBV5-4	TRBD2	CASSSRTSGRINEQYF	TGTGCCAGCAGCTCTCGGACTAGCGGGAGGATCAACGAGCAGTACTTC
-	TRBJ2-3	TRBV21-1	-	CASSRYSQGDTQYF	TGTGCCAGCAGCAGGTACTCCCAGGGTGATACGCAGTATTTT
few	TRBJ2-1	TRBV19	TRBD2	CASSKGLAGGSYNEQFF	TGTGCCAGTAGTAAGGGACTAGCGGGAGGATCCTACAATGAGCAGTTCTTC
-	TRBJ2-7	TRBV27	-	CASTQPGPPYEQYF	TGTGCCAGCACCCAACCAGGTCCACCCTACGAGCAGTACTTC
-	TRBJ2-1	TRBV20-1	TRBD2	CSASPRAGRYNEQFF	TGCAGTGCTAGTCCGCGAGCGGGACGATACAATGAGCAGTTCTTC
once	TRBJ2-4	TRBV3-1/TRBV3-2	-	CASSLGLLHIQYF	TGTGCCAGCAGCCTAGGACTATTACACATTCAGTACTTC